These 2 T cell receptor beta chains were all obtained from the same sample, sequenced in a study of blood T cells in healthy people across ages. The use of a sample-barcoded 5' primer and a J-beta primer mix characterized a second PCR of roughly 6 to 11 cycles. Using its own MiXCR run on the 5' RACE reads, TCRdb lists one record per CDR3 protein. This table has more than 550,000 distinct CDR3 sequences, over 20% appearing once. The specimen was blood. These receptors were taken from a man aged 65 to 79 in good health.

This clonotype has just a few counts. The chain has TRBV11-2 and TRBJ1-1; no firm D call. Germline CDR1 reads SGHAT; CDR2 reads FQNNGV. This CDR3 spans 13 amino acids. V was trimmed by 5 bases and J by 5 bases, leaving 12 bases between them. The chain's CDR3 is CASSVVAETEAFF. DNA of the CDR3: TGTGCCAGCAGCGTCGTGGCAGAGACTGAAGCTTTCTTT.

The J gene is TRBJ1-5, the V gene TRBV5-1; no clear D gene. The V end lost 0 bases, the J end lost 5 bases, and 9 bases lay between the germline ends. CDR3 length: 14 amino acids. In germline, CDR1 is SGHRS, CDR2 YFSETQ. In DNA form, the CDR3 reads TGCGCCAGCAGCTTGGCCGGGGATCATCAGCCCCAGCATTTT. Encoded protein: CASSLAGDHQPQHF.